The 29 T cell receptor beta chains given below trace back to one sample, sequenced in a study of cytomegalovirus exposure and HLA in healthy donors. The primer mix had 60 Vbeta and 13 Jbeta primers. Clones were read by immunoSEQ multiplex PCR, and TCRdb kept only the in-frame ones, dropping some. The repertoire holds roughly 150,000 clones, with approximately 88% as singletons. The sequenced material came from PBMCs. The receptors shown here come from a boy aged 2 to 10 in good health and CMV-seronegative.

The V and J genes are TRBV27 and TRBJ2-1, with D perhaps TRBD1 (6 bases). The CDR3 has 14 amino acids. Germline V gene lookup returns CDR1 MNHEY and CDR2 SMNVEV (reference sequence). V lost 3 bases, J lost 8 bases, and 14 bases lay in between. The CDR3 DNA reads TGTGCCAGCAGTTTCCTGGACAGCACCCATGAGCAGTTCTTC. Translated: CASSFLDSTHEQFF.

This clone has just a few counts. The chain joins TRBV6-5 to TRBJ1-2; D is ambiguous. Deletions cut 0 bases from V and 6 bases from J, with 8 bases between. This CDR3 region has 13 residues. Germline CDR1 reads MNHEY; CDR2 reads SVGAGI. CDR3 DNA: TGTGCCAGCAGTTACTCTGCGGGGAATGGCTACACCTTC. Its translation is CASSYSAGNGYTF.

The sample holds a few counts of this clone. CDR3 DNA sequence: TGCGCCAGCAGCTTGGATCCAGCGGGAGGGCCAGGAGGGGAGCTGTTTTTT. As protein: CASSLDPAGGPGGELFF. The V call is TRBV5-1, the J call TRBJ2-2; 10 bases map to TRBD2. CDR3 length: 17 residues. The V gene's germline CDR1 is SGHRS and CDR2 YFSETQ. V dropped 0 bases and J dropped 8; count of bases not matched to a gene: 10.

V gene TRBV5-4 combines with J gene TRBJ2-5; 7 nucleotides line up with TRBD1. The closer fit of TRBJ2-7 to the DNA end suggests the J call may be wrong. Per germline, CDR1 SGHNT and CDR2 YYREEE (reference sequence). The CDR3 is 15 amino acids. CDR3 region: CASSSPGQTSYEQYF. The CDR3 coding sequence is TGTGCCAGCAGCTCACCGGGACAGACCTCCTACGAGCAGTACTTC.

Only one count was recorded for this clone. The genes are TRBV6-5 and TRBJ1-2; D remains ambiguous. The V and J ends lost 1 base and 8 bases respectively, with 17 bases between them. The CDR3 spans 15 residues. Germline loops: CDR1 MNHEY, CDR2 SVGAGI. Here the CDR3 reads CASSYFGLTPGGYTF. In DNA, the CDR3 is TGTGCCAGCAGTTACTTCGGACTGACGCCCGGGGGCTACACCTTC.

The chain joins TRBV7-2 to TRBJ1-6; 12 positions agree with TRBD1. The V gene end was trimmed by 6 bases and the J gene end by 6 bases; junction bases not matched to a gene: 3. There are 15 residues in the CDR3. Germline V CDR1 and CDR2: SGHTA, FQGNSA. The CDR3 is CASRWDRGPNSPLHF. CDR3 bases: TGTGCCAGCAGATGGGACAGGGGGCCTAATTCACCCCTCCACTTT.

This sequence joins TRBV5-6 and TRBJ2-1, with TRBD1 identical over 7 bases. This CDR3 has 15 residues. V lost 1 base to trimming and J lost 2 bases; unmatched junction nucleotides: 3. The germline V gene encodes CDR1 SGHDT and CDR2 YYEEEE. This chain's CDR3 is CASSLRTGTYNEQFF. The CDR3 coding sequence is TGTGCCAGCAGCTTGCGGACAGGCACCTACAATGAGCAGTTCTTC.

This clone has a handful of counts. The CDR3 DNA sequence: TGTGCCAGCAGTCCAACTAGCGGGGGCACAGATACGCAGTATTTT. As protein: CASSPTSGGTDTQYF. This sequence joins TRBV5-4 and TRBJ2-3; TRBD2 matches at 10 bases. Germline V gene sequence: CDR1 SGHNT, CDR2 YYREEE (reference sequence). The V gene end was trimmed by 5 bases and the J gene end by 1 base; junction bases not matched to a gene: 4. This CDR3 region has 15 residues.

CDR3 protein: CASSEARGLATDTQYF. CDR3 coding DNA: TGTGCCAGCAGTGAAGCTCGGGGACTAGCCACAGATACGCAGTATTTT. This rearrangement joins TRBV6-1 to TRBJ2-3; 9 bases fit TRBD2. CDR1 is MNHNS and CDR2 is SASEGT in the germline V gene. Trimming cost V 0 bases and J 2 bases; bases outside gene matches: 3. The CDR3 totals 16 residues.

This clone came up a few times. The J gene is TRBJ2-7, the V gene TRBV27; 9 positions match TRBD2. With V trimmed by 7 bases and J by 6 bases, 16 bases remained unmatched. The germline CDR1 and CDR2 sequences are MNHEY and SMNVEV (reference sequence). The CDR3 has 16 residues. This chain's CDR3 is CASTNTRAGGLGEQYF. DNA of the CDR3: TGTGCCAGCACCAACACAAGAGCGGGAGGATTAGGCGAGCAGTACTTC.

The chain joins TRBV7-9 to TRBJ2-1, with 10 positions matching TRBD2. V lost 5 bases and J lost 8; bases outside the gene matches: 6. CDR1 and CDR2 (germline): SEHNR, FQNEAQ (reference sequence). There are 14 residues in the CDR3. The CDR3 sequence is CASSPGLAMDEQFF. For the CDR3, the DNA is TGTGCCAGCAGCCCGGGACTAGCGATGGATGAGCAGTTCTTC.

The rearrangement uses TRBV6-1 and TRBJ2-3, with TRBD1 matching 7 bases. CDR1 and CDR2 (germline): MNHNS, SASEGT. CDR3 length: 14 residues. J gave up 4 bases and V 6 bases, and 7 bases lay outside the gene matches. The CDR3 protein is CASSRAQGADTQYF. CDR3 coding DNA: TGTGCCAGCAGCCGGGCCCAGGGGGCAGATACGCAGTATTTT.

The V and J genes are TRBV6-5 and TRBJ1-6; 7 bases align to TRBD1. V was clipped by 5 bases and J by 10 bases; unmatched bases: 8. CDR1 is MNHEY and CDR2 is SVGAGI in the germline V gene. There are 14 residues in the CDR3. DNA of the CDR3: TGTGCCAGCAGTACGACAGGGATTCGGTCACCCCTCCACTTT. Translating it yields CASSTTGIRSPLHF.

The chain combines TRBV7-8 with TRBJ1-1, with D maybe TRBD1 (5 bases). The V gene's germline CDR1 is SGHVS and CDR2 FQNEAQ. V shed 2 bases and J shed 0 bases, with 13 bases lying between them. This CDR3 has 16 residues. CDR3 loop: CASSLWGKRMNTEAFF. The CDR3 nucleotides read TGTGCCAGCAGCTTATGGGGCAAAAGAATGAACACTGAAGCTTTCTTT.

This chain links TRBV10-2 with TRBJ2-3; D not resolved. The CDR3 is made up of 13 amino acids. Deletions cut 2 bases from V and 1 base from J, with 4 bases between. Germline-derived CDR1 and CDR2 are WSHSY and SAAADI. Written as DNA, the CDR3 is TGCGCCAGCAGTGAGCGGGGCACAGATACGCAGTATTTT. Amino acids: CASSERGTDTQYF.

The chain employs TRBV5-3 and TRBJ2-5; D not resolved. TRBV5-3 counts as an open reading frame of uncertain function. CDR3 length equals 15 residues. With 3 bases removed from V and 2 bases from J, the gap between germline ends came to 14 bases. The CDR3 here is CARSSQFKEQETQYF. CDR3 bases: TGTGCCAGAAGCTCACAGTTTAAAGAACAAGAGACCCAGTACTTC.

The chain is built from TRBV7-2 and TRBJ1-2; 7 bases line up with TRBD1. This CDR3 is built from 14 residues. Germline V gives CDR1 SGHTA, CDR2 FQGNSA. With V trimmed by 5 bases and J by 5 bases, 8 bases remained unmatched. The CDR3 region is CASSRRDRQYGYTF. CDR3 nucleotides: TGTGCCAGCAGCCGACGGGACAGACAATATGGCTACACCTTC.

The chain recombines TRBV10-2 with TRBJ2-4; 12 nucleotides line up with TRBD2. CDR3 length equals 17 residues. Germline V lookup: CDR1 WSHSY, CDR2 SAAADI. With V trimmed by 6 bases and J by 1 base, 7 bases remained unmatched. DNA of the CDR3: TGCGCCAGCAGGGCTAGCGGGGGGGGGACGGCCAAAAACATTCAGTACTTC. The encoded protein is CASRASGGGTAKNIQYF.

The chain is built from TRBV6-5 and TRBJ2-3, with a weak D call TRBD1 (6 bases). V was pared by 8 bases and J by 6 bases, with 15 bases between. Germline CDR1 reads MNHEY; CDR2 reads SVGAGI. The CDR3 has 13 residues. CDR3 in amino acids: CASRDNIRDTQYF. The CDR3 DNA is TGTGCCAGCCGGGACAACATCAGGGATACGCAGTATTTT.

The chain joins TRBV6-5 to TRBJ1-2, with 7 nucleotides matching TRBD1. The V gene end was trimmed by 5 bases and the J gene end by 4 bases; junction bases not matched to a gene: 7. The CDR3 is made up of 14 amino acids. Germline V gene lookup returns CDR1 MNHEY and CDR2 SVGAGI. CDR3 residues: CASSRQGQLYGYTF. As DNA, the CDR3 is TGTGCCAGCAGTCGACAGGGACAACTCTATGGCTACACCTTC.

The chain has TRBV9 and TRBJ1-3; D is undetermined. Deletions cut 2 bases from V and 0 bases from J, with 9 bases between. Germline V gene data show CDR1 as SGDLS and CDR2 as YYNGEE. The CDR3 is made up of 15 amino acids. The CDR3 sequence is CASSVEGLSGNTIYF. The CDR3 coding sequence is TGTGCCAGCAGCGTCGAGGGTCTCTCTGGAAACACCATATATTTT.

The rearrangement links TRBV7-2 to TRBJ2-1, with 8 bases identical to TRBD2. Germline trimming cut 4 bases from V and 8 bases from J; bases unmatched to any gene: 10. Per germline, CDR1 SGHTA and CDR2 FQGNSA. The CDR3 spans 15 residues. CDR3 DNA: TGTGCCAGCAGCTCTGGGACTAGGTCCCATCATGAGCAGTTCTTC. Translating gives CASSSGTRSHHEQFF.

This clone was seen only a few times. The V gene is TRBV19, the J gene TRBJ1-1; 10 bases fit TRBD1. There are 15 residues in the CDR3. Per the germline V gene, CDR1 is LNHDA and CDR2 is SQIVND (reference sequence). The junction had 6 bases not matched to a gene; V was cut back by 5 bases and J by 3 bases. The DNA of the CDR3 is TGTGCCAGTAGTGGCGCCGGGACAGGGGACACTGAAGCTTTCTTT. Amino acids: CASSGAGTGDTEAFF.

J is TRBJ2-1 and V is TRBV5-1, with 11 bases fitting TRBD2. The CDR3 contains 19 residues. V shed 4 bases, J shed 2 bases, and the junction held 14 bases outside the gene matches. Germline loops: CDR1 SGHRS, CDR2 YFSETQ. The DNA of the CDR3 is TGCGCCAGCAGCGGAGCAACGTTACAGGGACTAGCGGCCTACAATGAGCAGTTCTTC. Protein product: CASSGATLQGLAAYNEQFF.

There are a few counts of this clone. The chain has TRBV12-5 and TRBJ2-3; TRBD2 aligns across 7 bases. CDR1 LGHNT and CDR2 FRNRAP come from the germline V gene. The junction had 12 bases not matched to a gene; V was cut back by 6 bases and J by 3 bases. The CDR3 contains 16 residues. CDR3 protein: CASGPGGGSPTDTQYF. CDR3 DNA: TGTGCTAGTGGCCCCGGAGGCGGGAGCCCGACAGATACGCAGTATTTT.

The genes are TRBV6-5 and TRBJ1-6; TRBD1 aligns across 7 bases. CDR3 size: 15 residues. With 2 bases clipped from V and 4 bases from J, the junction kept 2 bases outside the gene matches. Germline CDR1 is MNHEY and CDR2 is SVGAGI. This CDR3 reads CASSYQGQYNSPLHF. Written as DNA, the CDR3 is TGTGCCAGCAGTTACCAGGGACAGTATAATTCACCCCTCCACTTT.

The V gene is TRBV13, the J gene TRBJ1-1; 7 bases are a match to TRBD1. The V gene's germline CDR1 is PRHDT and CDR2 FYEKMQ (reference sequence). CDR3 length: 12 residues. V gave up 4 bases and J gave up 7 bases; unmatched junction bases: 3. The CDR3 bases are TGTGCCAGCAGCTCGGGGACAGTTGAAGCTTTCTTT. It yields the protein CASSSGTVEAFF.

This clone was detected once. The rearrangement uses TRBV6-1 and TRBJ2-3; D remains unclear. Germline V gene data show CDR1 as MNHNS and CDR2 as SASEGT. This CDR3 region has 13 residues. Trimming left V 2 bases short and J 1 base short, with 4 bases between. The CDR3 here is CASSERGTDTQYF. The CDR3 DNA follows: TGTGCCAGCAGTGAACGGGGCACAGATACGCAGTATTTT.

The chain couples TRBV7-2 to TRBJ2-3; TRBD2 agrees at 10 bases. The CDR3 is 16 residues long. The V gene's germline CDR1 is SGHTA and CDR2 FQGNSA. V dropped 5 bases and J dropped 2; count of bases not matched to a gene: 7. The CDR3 DNA reads TGTGCCAGCAGCGTCGGAGCGGGAGGGTACACAGATACGCAGTATTTT. It yields the protein CASSVGAGGYTDTQYF.